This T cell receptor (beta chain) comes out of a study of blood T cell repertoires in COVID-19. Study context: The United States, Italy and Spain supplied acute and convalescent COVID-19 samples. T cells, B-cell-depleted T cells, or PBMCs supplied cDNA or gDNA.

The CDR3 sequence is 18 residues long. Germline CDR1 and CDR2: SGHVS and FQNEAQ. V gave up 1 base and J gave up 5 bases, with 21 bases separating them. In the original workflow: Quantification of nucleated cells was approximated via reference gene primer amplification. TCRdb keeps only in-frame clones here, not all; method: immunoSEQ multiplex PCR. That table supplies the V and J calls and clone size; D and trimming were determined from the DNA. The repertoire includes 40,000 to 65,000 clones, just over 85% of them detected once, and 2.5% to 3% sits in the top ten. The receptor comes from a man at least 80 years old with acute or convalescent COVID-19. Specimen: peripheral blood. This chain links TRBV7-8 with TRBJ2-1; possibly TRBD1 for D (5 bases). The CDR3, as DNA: TGTGCCAGCAGCTTAGTAATCCCTCAGGGCCCCAGGGACAATGAGCAGTTCTTC. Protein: CASSLVIPQGPRDNEQFF.